This T cell receptor (beta chain) comes out of a study of blood T cells in healthy people across ages. The germline gives CDR1 MNHEY, CDR2 SMNVEV (reference sequence). Trimming removed 6 bases from V and 3 bases from J; junction bases left unmatched: 10. The CDR3 length is 17 residues. It was with a sample-barcoded 5' primer and a J-beta primer mix that a second PCR of roughly 7 to 12 cycles was run. Using its own MiXCR run on the 5' RACE reads, TCRdb lists one record per CDR3 protein. The sample gives roughly 1,100,000 distinct CDR3 sequences, 20% to 25% of which show up once; about 0.69% is in the top ten. Another study also made use of these data, one on T cells of mothers and their children.

Specimen: blood. The chain recombines TRBV27 with TRBJ2-7; 14 bases align to TRBD2. The TCR was taken from a girl aged 2 to 10 in good health. CDR3 in amino acids: CASRPGLAGAGGYEQYF. The DNA of the CDR3 is TGTGCCAGCAGGCCGGGACTAGCGGGGGCCGGCGGCTACGAGCAGTACTTC.